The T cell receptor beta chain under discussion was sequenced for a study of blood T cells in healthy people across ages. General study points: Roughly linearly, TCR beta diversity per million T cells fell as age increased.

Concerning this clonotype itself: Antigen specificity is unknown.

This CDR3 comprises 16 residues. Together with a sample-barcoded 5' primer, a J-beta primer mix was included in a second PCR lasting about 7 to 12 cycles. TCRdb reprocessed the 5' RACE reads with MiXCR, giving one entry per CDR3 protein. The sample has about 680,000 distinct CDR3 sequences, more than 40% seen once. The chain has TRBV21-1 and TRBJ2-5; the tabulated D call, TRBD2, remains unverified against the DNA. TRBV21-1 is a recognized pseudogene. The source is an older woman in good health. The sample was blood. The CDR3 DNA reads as TGTGCCAGCAGCAAAGTTGAGGGAGGGAGACAAGAGACCCAGTACTTC. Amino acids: CASSKVEGGRQETQYF.